The rows below give T cell receptor beta chains drawn from one sample of a study of cytomegalovirus exposure and HLA in healthy donors. The table came from immunoSEQ multiplex PCR; TCRdb's copy has only in-frame clones and leaves some out. The data hold 130,000 or so clones, with about 83% observed a single time. The sequenced sample was PBMCs. The receptors here all came from a woman in her 30s in good health and CMV-seronegative. The CDR3 runs from the conserved cysteine through the conserved F or W. A D gene is named only where the DNA matches it firmly. Size values are once, few and many counts, or a class for expanded clones, and some rows have none.

DNA: TGTGCCAGCAGCCCCCTGTCTAATGAGCAGTTCTTC
CDR3: CASSPLSNEQFF
J: TRBJ2-1
V: TRBV7-9
size: NA
D: NA

DNA: TGTGCCAGCAGCTTGGCTAGCTACAATGAGCAGTTCTTC
CDR3: CASSLASYNEQFF
J: TRBJ2-1
V: TRBV7-2
size: NA
D: NA

DNA: TGTGCCAGCAGCCCACATAATCAGCCCCAGCATTTT
CDR3: CASSPHNQPQHF
J: TRBJ1-5
V: TRBV27
size: NA
D: NA

DNA: TGTGCCATCAGTGCCCAGGGGGCCACTTTAGGCGGGGAGCTGTTTTTT
CDR3: CAISAQGATLGGELFF
J: TRBJ2-2
V: TRBV10-3
size: NA
D: TRBD1

DNA: TGTGCCAGTAGATCCACGTGGCAATCGAACTATGGCTACACCTTC
CDR3: CASRSTWQSNYGYTF
J: TRBJ1-2
V: TRBV19
size: once
D: NA

DNA: TGTGCCAGCAGCTTGGTTCCTCGGGGCACAGATACGCAGTATTTT
CDR3: CASSLVPRGTDTQYF
J: TRBJ2-3
V: TRBV5-6
size: NA
D: NA

DNA: TGCGCCAGCAGCCAAGAAGACAGTGTTTTCTACGAGCAGTACTTC
CDR3: CASSQEDSVFYEQYF
J: TRBJ2-7
V: TRBV4-1
size: NA
D: NA

DNA: TGTGCCAGCAGGCTAGCGGGAGGGCCAGTCGGGGAGCTGTTTTTT
CDR3: CASRLAGGPVGELFF
J: TRBJ2-2
V: TRBV13
size: NA
D: TRBD2

DNA: TGTGCCAGCTCACCGATTTTAGGGGGACAGGGCAGGCACACTGAAGCTTTCTTT
CDR3: CASSPILGGQGRHTEAFF
J: TRBJ1-1
V: TRBV18
size: NA
D: TRBD1

DNA: TGTGCCAGCAGTCCCAGGAGGGGGCGAGGCTACACCTTC
CDR3: CASSPRRGRGYTF
J: TRBJ1-2
V: TRBV28
size: NA
D: TRBD1

DNA: TGTGCCAGCTCACCAGTCCCGGGCAAGACTAAATACGAGCAGTACTTC
CDR3: CASSPVPGKTKYEQYF
J: TRBJ2-7
V: TRBV18
size: once
D: NA

DNA: TGCGCCAGCAGCTCCCCCCGAGGTACAGGTTACACCGGGGAGCTGTTTTTT
CDR3: CASSSPRGTGYTGELFF
J: TRBJ2-2
V: TRBV4-1
size: NA
D: NA

DNA: TGTGCCAGCAGGAAGAACAGGGTTGGGCAGCCCCAGCATTTT
CDR3: CASRKNRVGQPQHF
J: TRBJ1-5
V: TRBV6-5
size: NA
D: NA